This T cell receptor (beta chain) emerged from a study of T cell responses to AZD1222 COVID-19 vaccine. Broader study findings: Donors were mostly white British, more females; clonal diversity possibly underestimated.

Only in-frame clones appear in the TCRdb table, and some are missing; sequencing was by immunoSEQ multiplex PCR. In the table there are more than 85,000 clones, about 87% of which are singletons. Note on this clone: No antigen is known for it.

Germline CDR1 reads LNHDA; CDR2 reads SQIVND (reference sequence). Trimming cost V 8 bases and J 4 bases, with 14 bases left between them. The CDR3 spans 14 residues. Here the sequenced sample was peripheral blood, taken on day 0 of AZD1222 vaccination. The genes are TRBV19 and TRBJ2-2, with D possibly being TRBD1 (6 bases). The receptor was isolated from an adult in good health. This CDR3 is CASAGQLFTGELFF. In DNA form, the CDR3 reads TGTGCCAGTGCCGGACAGCTATTCACCGGGGAGCTGTTTTTT.